The 10 T cell receptor beta chains reported below all come from one sample, sequenced in a study of control samples from healthy donors and cancer patients. Clones were sequenced by immunoSEQ multiplex PCR, and TCRdb holds only the in-frame ones, with some missing. The table shows 150,000 to 200,000 clones, with approximately 90% occurring only once. What was sequenced was blood. The source is a woman aged 25 to 39 in good health.

This chain links TRBV28 with TRBJ1-2, with a weak D call TRBD1 (6 bases). The CDR3 is made up of 14 amino acids. V shed 3 bases and J shed 5 bases, with 13 bases lying between them. Germline V gene sequence: CDR1 MDHEN, CDR2 SYDVKM. The CDR3 sequence: CASSFVGRGYGYTF. The CDR3 DNA reads as TGTGCCAGCAGTTTCGTAGGCAGGGGATATGGCTACACCTTC.

The CDR3 DNA reads TGCGCCAGCGCTCGGGGGAGAGACAGCAATCAGCCCCAGCATTTT. Translation gives CASARGRDSNQPQHF. The rearrangement links TRBV4-1 to TRBJ1-5, with a weak D call TRBD1 (5 bases). Trimming pared 8 bases from V and 1 base from J, leaving 15 bases between. The CDR3 extends over 15 amino acids. Germline CDR1 reads MGHRA; CDR2 reads YSYEKL.

This clone showed up just once. The chain carries TRBV19 and TRBJ2-7; tentative D call: TRBD2 (6 bases). The CDR3 loop spans 14 amino acids. Germline CDR1 and CDR2: LNHDA and SQIVND (reference sequence). Trimming stripped 1 base from V and 1 base from J, with 8 bases between. CDR3 protein: CASSIGLDSYEQYF. CDR3 DNA: TGTGCCAGTAGTATAGGACTAGATTCCTACGAGCAGTACTTC.

The chain uses TRBV5-6 and TRBJ1-2, with 8 nucleotides matching TRBD1. There are 16 residues in the CDR3. The V segment lost 0 bases and the J segment 6 bases; nucleotides outside the gene matches: 10. The germline V gene has CDR1 SGHDT and CDR2 YYEEEE. CDR3 DNA sequence: TGTGCCAGCAGCTTGGGGGCCGGGACAGGCTACGATGGCTACACCTTC. Amino acids: CASSLGAGTGYDGYTF.

The chain links TRBV12-3 or TRBV12-4 to TRBJ2-3, with a possible D match to TRBD2 (5 bases). Trimming stripped 3 bases from V and 6 bases from J, with 7 bases between. The CDR3 has 12 residues. Here the CDR3 DNA reads TGTGCCAGCAGTTTGGGAGAGGATACGCAGTATTTT. Amino acids: CASSLGEDTQYF.

This chain links TRBV6-5 with TRBJ2-5; 8 nucleotides match TRBD2. J was trimmed by 5 bases and V by 0 bases; bases with no gene match: 5. The CDR3 extends over 15 amino acids. Germline V gives CDR1 MNHEY, CDR2 SVGAGI. The CDR3 protein is CASSYSGTSGETQYF. Here the CDR3 DNA reads TGTGCCAGCAGTTACTCTGGGACTAGTGGGGAGACCCAGTACTTC.

This clone showed up just once. The chain joins TRBV30 to TRBJ2-3, with TRBD2 identical over 7 bases. The CDR3 is made up of 12 amino acids. Germline loops: CDR1 GTSNPN, CDR2 SVGIG (reference sequence). V shed 7 bases and J 6 bases; nucleotides not matched to a gene: 7. The CDR3 reads CASLAAADTQYF. In nucleotides, the CDR3 is TGTGCCTCTCTAGCGGCCGCGGATACGCAGTATTTT. The whole variable domain, filled in from reference TRBV30 and TRBJ2-3, reads SQTIHQWPATLVQPVGSPLSLECTVEGTSNPNLYWYRQAAGRGLQLLFYSVGIGQISSEVPQNLSASRPQDRQFILSSKKLLLSDSGFYLCASLAAADTQYFGPGTRLTVL.

The chain joins TRBV2 to TRBJ2-1, with a weak D call TRBD1 (6 bases). This CDR3 has 11 amino acids. In germline, CDR1 is SNHLY, CDR2 FYNNEI. The V and J ends lost 7 bases and 6 bases respectively, with 7 bases between them. The CDR3 DNA follows: TGTGCCAGCAAGGGGGTCAATGAGCAGTTCTTC. It specifies CASKGVNEQFF.

The chain recombines TRBV6-2 or TRBV6-3 with TRBJ1-4; 8 bases are shared with TRBD1. The CDR3 consists of 15 residues. V shed 5 bases, J shed 8 bases, and the junction held 10 bases outside the gene matches. Germline V CDR1 and CDR2: MNHEY, SVGEGT. CDR3 amino acids: CASSPLDRADEKLFF. CDR3 bases: TGTGCCAGCAGTCCATTGGACAGGGCGGACGAAAAACTGTTTTTT.

The chain has TRBV27 and TRBJ1-6; 10 positions match TRBD1. This CDR3 has 16 residues. Per germline, CDR1 MNHEY and CDR2 SMNVEV (reference sequence). V was pared by 1 base and J by 8 bases, with 5 bases of the junction left unmatched. The CDR3 reads CASSLLRTGGDSPLHF. The CDR3, as DNA: TGTGCCAGCAGTTTATTGCGGACAGGGGGAGATTCACCCCTCCACTTT.